Presented here are 13 T cell receptor beta chains from one specimen sequenced in a study of cytomegalovirus exposure and HLA in healthy donors. PCR primers comprised 60 Vbeta and 13 Jbeta primers. The repertoire was sequenced with immunoSEQ multiplex PCR; TCRdb's copy has only in-frame clones and lacks some. This table has 150,000 to 200,000 clones, nearly 80% appearing once. The sample was PBMCs. These TCRs come from a woman aged 30 to 39 in good health and CMV-seropositive.

V and J are TRBV27 and TRBJ2-7, with 8 positions matching TRBD1. CDR1 is MNHEY and CDR2 is SMNVEV in the germline V gene (reference sequence). V gave up 5 bases and J gave up 4 bases; unmatched junction bases: 7. The CDR3 spans 14 residues. The CDR3 nucleotides are TGTGCCAGCAGTCAAACAGGGGGGCCGTACGAGCAGTACTTC. Its translation is CASSQTGGPYEQYF.

About this clone: One end of the junction varies from germline; a read error may be responsible. V is TRBV7-7 and J is TRBJ2-5, with 14 bases aligning to TRBD2. Germline-derived CDR1 and CDR2 are SSHAT and FNYEAQ (reference sequence). The CDR3 is made up of 16 amino acids. CDR3 region: CASSWGLAGDQETQYF. The DNA of the CDR3 is TGTGCTAGCAGCTGGGGACTAGCGGGGGATCAAGAGACCCAGTACTTC.

The chain combines TRBV27 with TRBJ2-2; D perhaps matches TRBD2 (5 bases). Looked up from germline, CDR1 is MNHEY and CDR2 is SMNVEV (reference sequence). The CDR3 length is 14 residues. V was trimmed by 0 bases and J by 7 bases, leaving 9 bases between them. CDR3 nucleotide sequence: TGTGCCAGCAGTTTATCATGGAGGAGCGGGGAGCTGTTTTTT. Translating gives CASSLSWRSGELFF.

CDR3 nucleotides: TGTGCCAGCTCACAGGTAACAGGGAGCTCTGGGGCCAACGTCCTGACTTTC. Amino acid sequence: CASSQVTGSSGANVLTF. This chain joins TRBV18 and TRBJ2-6; D is perhaps TRBD1 (6 bases). CDR1 KGHSH and CDR2 LQKENI come from the germline V gene. Trimming took 4 bases from V and 0 from J, leaving 13 bases between them. CDR3 length: 17 amino acids.

The chain is built from TRBV6-1 and TRBJ1-2; D gene uncertain. The CDR3 extends over 14 amino acids. V was pared by 8 bases and J by 5 bases, with 18 bases between. Per the germline V gene, CDR1 is MNHNS and CDR2 is SASEGT. The CDR3 DNA is TGTGCCAGCCTCTTTGCTCCTAGTCGGTATGGCTACACCTTC. Translated: CASLFAPSRYGYTF.

The gene calls are TRBV6-5 and TRBJ1-4, with D uncertain. V was pared by 4 bases and J by 1 base, with 7 bases between. Germline CDR1 is MNHEY and CDR2 is SVGAGI. The length of the CDR3 is 14 residues. The CDR3 loop reads CASSSRGTNEKLFF. The CDR3 coding sequence is TGTGCCAGCAGTTCGCGGGGAACTAATGAAAAACTGTTTTTT.

The V call is TRBV7-8, the J call TRBJ2-3; D not certain. Per the germline V gene, CDR1 is SGHVS and CDR2 is FQNEAQ. The ends were cut back, 1 base at V and 2 bases at J, with 16 bases in the middle. The CDR3 extends over 17 amino acids. This CDR3 is CASSLGLKASYTDTQYF. The CDR3 DNA sequence: TGTGCCAGCAGCTTAGGTCTCAAAGCGTCGTACACAGATACGCAGTATTTT.

The chain recombines TRBV7-6 with TRBJ2-1; D possibly corresponds to TRBD1 (6 bases). The CDR3 runs to 17 residues. The V gene lost 1 base and the J gene lost 0 bases, with 13 bases spanning the gap. Per germline, CDR1 SGHVS and CDR2 FNYEAQ. Here the CDR3 DNA reads TGTGCCAGCAGCTTAGGGGGGACAAGTGGCTCCTACAATGAGCAGTTCTTC. Its protein is CASSLGGTSGSYNEQFF.

This clone was observed a handful of times. This chain uses TRBV4-1 with TRBJ2-5, with 9 bases aligning to TRBD1. The germline CDR1 and CDR2 sequences are MGHRA and YSYEKL. Losses at the gene ends were 4 bases for V and 3 bases for J; bases not matched to a gene: 6. The CDR3 length is 15 residues. CDR3 bases: TGCGCCAGCAGCCTATCCGGGACAGGGAAAGAGACCCAGTACTTC. As protein: CASSLSGTGKETQYF.

The rearrangement uses TRBV10-1 and TRBJ1-6; unclear D gene. The CDR3 has 12 amino acids. V was cut by 5 bases and J by 8 bases, with 7 bases left in between. Germline-derived CDR1 and CDR2 are WNHNN and SYGVQD (reference sequence). This chain's CDR3 is CASSWGDSPLHF. The CDR3 bases are TGCGCCAGCAGTTGGGGAGATTCACCCCTCCACTTT.

A few counts support this clone. This chain connects TRBV2 to TRBJ2-1; D is perhaps TRBD1 (6 bases). The CDR3 runs to 11 residues. Germline V gives CDR1 SNHLY, CDR2 FYNNEI. Trimming pared 9 bases from V and 6 bases from J, leaving 9 bases between. The CDR3 DNA reads as TGTGCCAGTCCCAGGGGCAATGAGCAGTTCTTC. Translated: CASPRGNEQFF. Looking up the rest from reference TRBV2 and TRBJ2-1 gives the full variable domain: EPEVTQTPSHQVTQMGQEVILRCVPISNHLYFYWYRQILGQKVEFLVSFYNNEISEKSEIFDDQFSVERPDGSNFTLKIRSTKLEDSAMYFCASPRGNEQFFGPGTRLTVL.

The rearrangement uses TRBV6-1 and TRBJ2-1, with 7 nucleotides matching TRBD1. CDR1 and CDR2 from the germline V gene are MNHNS and SASEGT. This CDR3 region has 15 residues. V was clipped by 6 bases and J by 0 bases; unmatched bases: 5. Here the CDR3 DNA reads TGTGCCAGCAGCCCGACAGGGAGCTCCTACAATGAGCAGTTCTTC. It codes for CASSPTGSSYNEQFF.

V usage is TRBV6-5 and J usage is TRBJ2-2; D possibly corresponds to TRBD2 (7 bases). This CDR3 region has 16 residues. V dropped 2 bases and J dropped 5 bases, with 15 bases sitting between them. In germline, CDR1 is MNHEY, CDR2 SVGAGI. The CDR3 DNA sequence: TGTGCCAGCAGTTACGTACAGGGAGGGTTAACCGGGGAGCTGTTTTTT. Its protein product is CASSYVQGGLTGELFF.